A single sample is the source of the 3 T cell receptor beta chains below, sequenced in a study of early T cells in non-severe SARS-CoV-2 infection. TCRdb analysed the 5' RACE reads with MiXCR anew, one entry per CDR3 protein. The table records some 80,000 distinct CDR3 sequences, around 12% of them present only once. The sample was whole blood. Receptor source: an adult who was a healthcare worker with PCR-confirmed SARS-CoV-2 infection or an uninfected control (not recorded which).

About this clonotype: A much larger clone differs from this one at a single base, so this may be a read error. No conserved phenylalanine or tryptophan ends this CDR3, so it is likely a read error. This rearrangement joins TRBV27 to TRBJ1-2; D is ambiguous. CDR1 is MNHEY and CDR2 is SMNVEV in the germline V gene (reference sequence). The CDR3 covers 13 residues. V lost 4 bases and J lost 3, with 9 bases in between. Here the CDR3 reads CASSWKGHYGYTL. Written as DNA, the CDR3 is TGTGCCAGCAGTTGGAAAGGTCACTATGGCTACACCCTC.

In this sample, this clonotype turned up a few times. This chain links TRBV20-1 with TRBJ1-2, with D perhaps TRBD1 (5 bases). From germline, CDR1 is DFQATT and CDR2 SNEGSKA (reference sequence). This CDR3 comprises 13 residues. With 3 bases removed from V and 5 bases from J, the gap between germline ends came to 13 bases. CDR3 DNA sequence: TGCAGTGCTAGCGGTGGGGCTGAGTATGGCTACACCTTC. Translation gives CSASGGAEYGYTF.

The chain joins TRBV6-2 or TRBV6-3 to TRBJ2-1, with TRBD2 identical over 15 bases. The CDR3 runs to 16 residues. The V segment lost 5 bases and the J segment 6 bases; nucleotides outside the gene matches: 5. Germline lookup yields CDR1 MNHEY and CDR2 SVGEGT. The CDR3 sequence is CASSRMGLAGGNEQFF. The CDR3 nucleotides are TGTGCCAGCAGTCGAATGGGACTAGCGGGGGGCAATGAGCAGTTCTTC.